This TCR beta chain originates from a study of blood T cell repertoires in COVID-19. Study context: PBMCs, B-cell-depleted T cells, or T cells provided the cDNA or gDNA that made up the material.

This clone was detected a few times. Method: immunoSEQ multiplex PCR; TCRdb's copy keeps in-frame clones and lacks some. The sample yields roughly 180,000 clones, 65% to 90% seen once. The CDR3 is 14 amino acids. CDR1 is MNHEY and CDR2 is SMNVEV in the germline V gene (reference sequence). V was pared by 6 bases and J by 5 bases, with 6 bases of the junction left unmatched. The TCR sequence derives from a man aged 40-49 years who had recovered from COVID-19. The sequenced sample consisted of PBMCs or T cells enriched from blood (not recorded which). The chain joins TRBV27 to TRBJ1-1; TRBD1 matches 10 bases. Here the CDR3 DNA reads TGTGCCAGCAGATGGACAGGGGGGAGGACTGAAGCTTTCTTT. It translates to CASRWTGGRTEAFF.